The 29 T cell receptor beta chains below were found in one sample sequenced in a study of blood T cell repertoires in COVID-19 (dated by TCRdb to 2020 to 2021). Preparation of the library involved the immunoSEQ multiplex PCR assay. Drawn from immuneACCESS, this table holds only the in-frame rearrangements with V and J called that TCRdb kept. Clones are partly lost; checked studies trace under half to an unresolved V gene and leave the rest unexplained. This sample lists about 280,000 clones; 70% to 90% were detected once. Roughly 3.9% of the sample is taken by the ten largest. The sequenced sample was PBMCs or T cells enriched from blood (not recorded which). Receptors originate from a woman in her 30s with acute COVID-19.

This chain links TRBV29-1 with TRBJ2-2; D is unresolved. The CDR3 has 13 residues. Germline values: CDR1 SQVTM, CDR2 ANQGSEA. V dropped 4 bases and J dropped 0 bases, with 6 bases sitting between them. CDR3 residues: CSVGAANTGELFF. The DNA for the CDR3 is TGCAGCGTTGGGGCAGCGAACACCGGGGAGCTGTTTTTT.

CDR3 protein: CASSESANEQFF. Here the CDR3 DNA reads TGCGCCAGCAGTGAGTCCGCGAATGAGCAGTTCTTC. The V call is TRBV10-1, the J call TRBJ2-1; D is ambiguous. The V gene lost 0 bases and the J gene lost 7 bases, with 4 bases spanning the gap. The CDR3 has 12 amino acids. From germline, CDR1 is WNHNN and CDR2 SYGVQD (reference sequence).

This chain connects TRBV5-6 to TRBJ1-2; D is uncertain. Deletions cut 3 bases from V and 7 bases from J, with 13 bases between. This CDR3 comprises 13 residues. Germline V lookup: CDR1 SGHDT, CDR2 YYEEEE. In nucleotides, the CDR3 is TGTGCCAGCAGCTATGGCAGCCTAGTTGGCTACACCTTC. Translating gives CASSYGSLVGYTF.

The chain joins TRBV4-1 to TRBJ2-1, with no clear D. V gave up 0 bases and J gave up 10 bases, with 7 bases separating them. Germline V lookup: CDR1 MGHRA, CDR2 YSYEKL. CDR3 length equals 12 residues. DNA of the CDR3: TGCGCCAGCAGCCAAGATACAGAGGAGCAGTTCTTC. Its protein is CASSQDTEEQFF.

The V call is TRBV5-6, the J call TRBJ2-3, with TRBD1 matching over 8 bases. V was clipped by 0 bases and J by 2 bases; unmatched bases: 5. The length of the CDR3 is 16 residues. The V gene's germline CDR1 is SGHDT and CDR2 YYEEEE. For the CDR3, the DNA is TGTGCCAGCAGCTTGGAACCAGGGGGCCCCACAGATACGCAGTATTTT. This gives the protein CASSLEPGGPTDTQYF.

The DNA of the CDR3 is TGTGCCAGCAGTGCCGACAGCAGCTCCTATAATTCACCCCTCCACTTT. As protein: CASSADSSSYNSPLHF. The gene calls are TRBV2 and TRBJ1-6; tentatively, D is TRBD1 (5 bases). The length of the CDR3 is 16 residues. The V gene's germline CDR1 is SNHLY and CDR2 FYNNEI. Trimming took off 4 bases at V and 0 bases at J, with 10 bases between the two ends.

This chain connects TRBV18 to TRBJ2-5; no clear D gene. The V and J ends lost 3 bases and 1 base respectively, with 12 bases between them. Germline CDR1 KGHSH, CDR2 LQKENI. The CDR3 is 15 residues long. CDR3 nucleotides: TGTGCCAGCTCACCGCTTCAAACGGGCCAAGAGACCCAGTACTTC. Its protein is CASSPLQTGQETQYF.

The chain couples TRBV19 to TRBJ2-1; TRBD2 agrees at 10 bases. From germline, CDR1 is LNHDA and CDR2 SQIVND (reference sequence). This CDR3 has 14 residues. J lost 0 bases, V lost 8 bases, and 1 base had no gene match. In nucleotides, the CDR3 is TGTGCCAGTTCTAGCGGGAGCTCCTACAATGAGCAGTTCTTC. This encodes CASSSGSSYNEQFF.

V is TRBV6-4 and J is TRBJ2-3; 9 bases line up with TRBD1. Germline V CDR1 and CDR2: MRHNA, SNTAGT. This CDR3 has 15 amino acids. J lost 2 bases, V lost 6 bases, and 6 bases had no gene match. The CDR3 nucleotides read TGTGCCAGCAGGGAGGGGGACAGGGTCACAGATACGCAGTATTTT. Residues: CASREGDRVTDTQYF.

The chain uses TRBV28 and TRBJ1-2; TRBD1 is a possible D gene (6 bases). CDR3 length equals 16 residues. V was pared by 5 bases and J by 3 bases, with 19 bases between. Per the germline V gene, CDR1 is MDHEN and CDR2 is SYDVKM. Here the CDR3 reads CASSPGATLGDYGYTF. CDR3 coding DNA: TGTGCCAGCAGTCCAGGGGCTACCCTAGGAGACTATGGCTACACCTTC.

V and J are TRBV6-4 and TRBJ1-1, with D hard to call. The germline gives CDR1 MRHNA, CDR2 SNTAGT. V dropped 5 bases and J dropped 3 bases, with 10 bases sitting between them. CDR3 length: 13 amino acids. CDR3 DNA: TGTGCCAGCAGTCCACAGAGGGACACTGAAGCTTTCTTT. Encoded protein: CASSPQRDTEAFF.

The chain carries TRBV30 and TRBJ1-1; no reliable D call. Germline V lookup: CDR1 GTSNPN, CDR2 SVGIG (reference sequence). CDR3 length: 12 residues. V was pared by 5 bases and J by 0 bases, with 7 bases between. The CDR3: CAWAGMNTEAFF. CDR3 DNA: TGTGCCTGGGCGGGTATGAACACTGAAGCTTTCTTT.

The rearrangement links TRBV27 to TRBJ1-1; 7 bases agree with TRBD1. The CDR3 runs 16 residues. The J segment lost 0 bases and the V segment lost 0 bases, leaving 4 bases of the junction unmatched. CDR1 MNHEY and CDR2 SMNVEV come from the germline V gene (reference sequence). This CDR3 is CASSLSGQNMNTEAFF. The CDR3 DNA reads TGTGCCAGCAGTTTATCGGGACAGAACATGAACACTGAAGCTTTCTTT.

This clone was seen a single time. In DNA, the CDR3 is TGTGCCAGCAGCCCTCACCAAGGGTTAGGGACTCTGAATTACAATGAGCAGTTCTTC. Its translation is CASSPHQGLGTLNYNEQFF. The rearrangement joins TRBV3-1 (or the pseudogene TRBV3-2) to TRBJ2-1, with D possibly TRBD2 on 6 matching bases. This CDR3 region has 19 residues. Germline-derived CDR1 and CDR2 are LGHDT and YNNKEL (reference sequence). V lost 4 bases to trimming and J lost 4 bases, with 26 bases between them.

This clone was observed once. The J gene is TRBJ2-7, the V gene TRBV2; 10 positions agree with TRBD1. The CDR3 has 14 residues. Germline V gives CDR1 SNHLY, CDR2 FYNNEI. V was pared by 5 bases and J by 3 bases, with 4 bases of the junction left unmatched. CDR3 protein: CASSRQGADYEQYF. CDR3 DNA sequence: TGTGCCAGCAGTAGACAGGGGGCGGACTACGAGCAGTACTTC.

The genes are TRBV27 and TRBJ1-4; 7 bases line up with TRBD1. CDR3 size: 15 residues. V shed 4 bases and J 0 bases; nucleotides not matched to a gene: 2. Germline loops: CDR1 MNHEY, CDR2 SMNVEV (reference sequence). Written as DNA, the CDR3 is TGTGCCAGCAGTTCTCAGGGGGCAACTAATGAAAAACTGTTTTTT. This codes for CASSSQGATNEKLFF.

This clone showed up just a few times. The chain couples TRBV7-9 to TRBJ1-1; D is unresolved. The CDR3 covers 16 residues. V was trimmed by 5 bases and J by 2 bases, leaving 18 bases between them. Germline values: CDR1 SEHNR, CDR2 FQNEAQ (reference sequence). The DNA for the CDR3 is TGTGCCAGCAGCCCGCGGGCCCTCTCAGGAAACACTGAAGCTTTCTTT. Translating gives CASSPRALSGNTEAFF. The full variable domain, in which reference TRBV7-9 and TRBJ1-1 provide the parts outside the CDR3, is DTGVSQNPRHKITKRGQNVTFRCDPISEHNRLYWYRQTLGQGPEFLTYFQNEAQLEKSRLLSDRFSAERPKGSFSTLEIQRTEQGDSAMYLCASSPRALSGNTEAFFGQGTRLTVV.

The V and J genes are TRBV4-3 and TRBJ2-1; 10 positions match TRBD2. The CDR3 contains 17 residues. V shed 0 bases and J 4 bases; nucleotides not matched to a gene: 6. Germline CDR1 LGHNA, CDR2 YSLEER. DNA of the CDR3: TGCGCCAGCAGCCAAGATCCCCTAGCGGGAGTATACAATGAGCAGTTCTTC. Amino acid sequence: CASSQDPLAGVYNEQFF.

V and J are TRBV4-1 and TRBJ2-7, with TRBD2 identical over 9 bases. The CDR3 loop spans 15 amino acids. Germline V gene sequence: CDR1 MGHRA, CDR2 YSYEKL. With V trimmed by 4 bases and J by 2 bases, 6 bases remained unmatched. The CDR3 region is CASSLRLAVTYEQYF. Written as DNA, the CDR3 is TGCGCCAGCAGCCTCAGACTAGCGGTTACCTACGAGCAGTACTTC.

J is TRBJ2-7 and V is TRBV11-3; 9 nucleotides agree with TRBD2. There are 17 residues in the CDR3. The V and J ends lost 5 bases and 5 bases, in that order; junction bases with no gene match: 16. CDR1 is SGHNT and CDR2 is YENEEA in the germline V gene. CDR3 amino acids: CASSPSSGSGSFDEQYF. As DNA, the CDR3 is TGTGCCAGCAGCCCATCCAGTGGTAGCGGGAGTTTCGACGAGCAGTACTTC.

This chain uses TRBV5-1 with TRBJ1-1; D is ambiguous. This CDR3 has 13 amino acids. Germline loops: CDR1 SGHRS, CDR2 YFSETQ. V lost 7 bases and J 1 base, leaving 11 bases between the germline ends. The CDR3 loop reads CASAGAGNTEAFF. CDR3 nucleotide sequence: TGCGCCAGCGCCGGAGCGGGGAACACTGAAGCTTTCTTT.

The chain recombines TRBV28 with TRBJ1-1; D is undetermined. Trimming removed 10 bases from V and 1 base from J, with 19 bases in between. The germline gives CDR1 MDHEN, CDR2 SYDVKM. The CDR3 is made up of 15 amino acids. CDR3 loop: CATSEGGSANTEAFF. The CDR3 nucleotides are TGTGCCACCTCCGAGGGAGGGTCTGCGAACACTGAAGCTTTCTTT.

This clone occurred once. J is TRBJ2-2 and V is TRBV30; TRBD1 might be the D (5 bases). CDR3 size: 13 residues. Trimming stripped 3 bases from V and 1 base from J, with 6 bases between. Per the germline V gene, CDR1 is GTSNPN and CDR2 is SVGIG (reference sequence). The CDR3 reads CAWSDRNTGELFF. The CDR3 region has the DNA TGTGCCTGGAGCGACAGGAACACCGGGGAGCTGTTTTTT.

The genes are TRBV10-3 and TRBJ2-7; TRBD2 might be the D (6 bases). The V gene's germline CDR1 is ENHRY and CDR2 SYGVKD. Trimming left V 3 bases short and J 6 bases short, with 15 bases between. The CDR3 is 14 amino acids. CDR3 protein: CAISEGRELSEQYF. The CDR3 region has the DNA TGTGCCATCAGTGAAGGTCGGGAGTTATCCGAGCAGTACTTC.

This clone has only one observation. The chain employs TRBV20-1 and TRBJ1-3; D not resolved. This CDR3 has 11 amino acids. Germline V lookup: CDR1 DFQATT, CDR2 SNEGSKA (reference sequence). V lost 1 base to trimming and J lost 8 bases, with 6 bases between them. The CDR3 coding sequence is TGCAGTGCTAGAGTGGGAGACACCATATATTTT. This gives the protein CSARVGDTIYF.

This clone was detected only once. CDR3 residues: CAISEKSGRSRPDTQYF. The DNA of the CDR3 is TGTGCCATCAGTGAGAAAAGCGGGAGGTCCCGGCCGGATACGCAGTATTTT. The rearrangement joins TRBV10-3 to TRBJ2-3; 9 bases align to TRBD2. This CDR3 is 17 amino acids long. Looked up from germline, CDR1 is ENHRY and CDR2 is SYGVKD. V lost 2 bases to trimming and J lost 6 bases; unmatched junction nucleotides: 12.

The rearrangement uses TRBV29-1 and TRBJ2-5, with 10 bases that match TRBD2. CDR1 is SQVTM, CDR2 ANQGSEA, per germline. This CDR3 is built from 13 residues. Unmatched junction bases numbered 8, after V lost 6 bases and J lost 7 bases. CDR3 DNA sequence: TGCAGCGTCGCTAAGCGGGAGGGCGGGACCCAGTACTTC. This gives the protein CSVAKREGGTQYF.

The chain uses TRBV27 and TRBJ2-5; D unresolved. Trimming took 2 bases from V and 7 from J, leaving 11 bases between them. CDR3 length: 13 amino acids. The germline V gene has CDR1 MNHEY and CDR2 SMNVEV (reference sequence). CDR3 nucleotides: TGTGCCAGCAGTTTAACAGAAGGTGGGACCCAGTACTTC. It codes for CASSLTEGGTQYF.

This clone is a singleton in its sample. This chain uses TRBV12-5 with TRBJ1-2; a weak D match, TRBD1 (5 bases). Trimming pared 2 bases from V and 2 bases from J, leaving 9 bases between. The V gene's germline CDR1 is LGHNT and CDR2 FRNRAP. The CDR3 spans 14 residues. The CDR3 region is CASGLTGANYGYTF. The CDR3 DNA sequence: TGTGCTAGTGGTTTGACTGGGGCAAACTATGGCTACACCTTC. Filled out from reference TRBV12-5 and TRBJ1-2, the complete variable domain reads DARVTQTPRHKVTEMGQEVTMRCQPILGHNTVFWYRQTMMQGLELLAYFRNRAPLDDSGMPKDRFSAEMPDATLATLKIQPSEPRDSAVYFCASGLTGANYGYTFGSGTRLTVV.